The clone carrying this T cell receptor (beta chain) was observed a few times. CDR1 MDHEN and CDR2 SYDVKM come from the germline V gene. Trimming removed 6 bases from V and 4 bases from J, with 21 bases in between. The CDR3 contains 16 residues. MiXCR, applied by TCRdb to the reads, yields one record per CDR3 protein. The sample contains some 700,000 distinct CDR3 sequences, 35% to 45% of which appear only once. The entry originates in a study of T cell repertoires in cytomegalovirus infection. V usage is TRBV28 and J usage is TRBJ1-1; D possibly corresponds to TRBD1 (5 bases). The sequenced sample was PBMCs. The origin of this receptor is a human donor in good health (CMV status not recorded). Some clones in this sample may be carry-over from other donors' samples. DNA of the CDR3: TGTGCCAGCAGCCCTATCACCGGGGGGTCCCTCACTGAAGCTTTCTTT. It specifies CASSPITGGSLTEAFF.